These T cell receptor beta chains were read from a single sample in a study of T cell changes during pregnancy in multiple sclerosis. Some clones are missing from TCRdb's copy, which holds only in-frame ones; the method was immunoSEQ multiplex PCR. The sample consists of about 55,000 clones, about nine tenths of them appearing once. Sequenced here: CD4+ T cells from peripheral blood mononuclear cells, sampled in the first trimester of pregnancy. Receptors originate from a female donor with multiple sclerosis, enrolled in a pregnancy study. CDR3s include the opening cysteine and the closing phenylalanine or tryptophan. Fields, in order: V gene, CDR3 protein.

TRBV15,CATSRGLGTSEEETQYF
TRBV7-8,CASSYLTVATNEKLFF
TRBV27,CASSRGQEYEQYF
TRBV7-8,CASSLGLAGTQYF
TRBV25-1,CASSDDGDQPQHF
TRBV11-2,CASSLESGSGYEQYF
TRBV4-1,CASSQDDSSGANVLTF
TRBV13,CASSSTGEPKFGNTIYF
TRBV6-1,CAIRGGLGYGYTF
TRBV28,CASNPGGFGNTIYF
TRBV5-8,CASSPGQGLNQPQHF
TRBV2,CASSAGLDNEQFF
TRBV7-2,CASSLAPGASGFNTQYF
TRBV7-9,CASRYGGADTQYF
TRBV19,CASSTYFSTGGEEKLFF
TRBV11-3,CASSLERNTEAFF
TRBV19,CASSTTGGGTGELFF
TRBV28,CASSFPGTNQETQYF
TRBV11-3,CASSTLETGELFF
TRBV19,CASRLASGGANVLTF
TRBV6-1,CASKPNRLVQYF
TRBV28,CASSPPGGGRGGPQHF
TRBV19,CASSTGTSGNNEQFF
TRBV15,CATSRDPGTGVNYGYTF
TRBV7-8,CASSIRTSGITSYEQYF
TRBV6-5,CASSIDLGQAETQYF